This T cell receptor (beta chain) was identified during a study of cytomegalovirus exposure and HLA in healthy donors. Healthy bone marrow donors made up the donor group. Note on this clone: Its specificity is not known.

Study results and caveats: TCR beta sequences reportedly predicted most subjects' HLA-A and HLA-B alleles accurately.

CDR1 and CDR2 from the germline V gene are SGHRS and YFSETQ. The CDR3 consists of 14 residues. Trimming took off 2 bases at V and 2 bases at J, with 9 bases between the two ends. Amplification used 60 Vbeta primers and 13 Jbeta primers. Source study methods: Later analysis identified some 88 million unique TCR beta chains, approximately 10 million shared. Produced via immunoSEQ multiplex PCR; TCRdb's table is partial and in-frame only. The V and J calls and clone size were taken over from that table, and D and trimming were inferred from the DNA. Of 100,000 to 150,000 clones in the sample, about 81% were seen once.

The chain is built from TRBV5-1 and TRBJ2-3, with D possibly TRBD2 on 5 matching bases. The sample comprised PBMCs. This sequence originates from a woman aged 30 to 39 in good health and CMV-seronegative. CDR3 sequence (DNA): TGCGCCAGCAGCTTCACTAGTTCCACAGATACGCAGTATTTT. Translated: CASSFTSSTDTQYF. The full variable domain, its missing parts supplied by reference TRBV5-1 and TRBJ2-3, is KAGVTQTPRYLIKTRGQQVTLSCSPISGHRSVSWYQQTPGQGLQFLFEYFSETQRNKGNFPGRFSGRQFSNSRSEMNVSTLELGDSALYLCASSFTSSTDTQYFGPGTRLTVL.